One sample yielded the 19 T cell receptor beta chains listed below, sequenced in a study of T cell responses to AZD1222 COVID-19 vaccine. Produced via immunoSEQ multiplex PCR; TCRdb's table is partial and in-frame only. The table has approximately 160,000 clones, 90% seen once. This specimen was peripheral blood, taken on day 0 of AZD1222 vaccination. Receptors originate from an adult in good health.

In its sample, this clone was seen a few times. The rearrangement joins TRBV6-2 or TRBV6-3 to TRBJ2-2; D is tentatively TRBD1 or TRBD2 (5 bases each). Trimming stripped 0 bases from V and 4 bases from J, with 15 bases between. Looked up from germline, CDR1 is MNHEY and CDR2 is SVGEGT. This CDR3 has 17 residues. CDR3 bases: TGTGCCAGCAGTTACTCTCCCGGGGCCCACGGCACCGGGGAGCTGTTTTTT. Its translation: CASSYSPGAHGTGELFF.

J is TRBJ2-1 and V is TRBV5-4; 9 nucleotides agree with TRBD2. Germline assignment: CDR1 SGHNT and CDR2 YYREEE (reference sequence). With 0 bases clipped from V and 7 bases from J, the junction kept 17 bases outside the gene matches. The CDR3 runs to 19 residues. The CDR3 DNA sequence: TGTGCCAGCAGCTTGGTCCGGGGCGTGGCGGGGGGGCCCGAAAATGAGCAGTTCTTC. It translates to CASSLVRGVAGGPENEQFF. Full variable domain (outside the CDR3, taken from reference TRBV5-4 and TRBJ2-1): ETGVTQSPTHLIKTRGQQVTLRCSSQSGHNTVSWYQQALGQGPQFIFQYYREEENGRGNFPPRFSGLQFPNYSSELNVNALELDDSALYLCASSLVRGVAGGPENEQFFGPGTRLTVL.

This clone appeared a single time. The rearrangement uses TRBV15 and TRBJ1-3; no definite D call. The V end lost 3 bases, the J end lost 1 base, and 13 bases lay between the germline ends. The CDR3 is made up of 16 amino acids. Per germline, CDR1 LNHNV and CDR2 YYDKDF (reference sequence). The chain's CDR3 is CATSSHREASGNTIYF. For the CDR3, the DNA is TGTGCCACCAGCAGTCACCGGGAGGCTTCTGGAAACACCATATATTTT.

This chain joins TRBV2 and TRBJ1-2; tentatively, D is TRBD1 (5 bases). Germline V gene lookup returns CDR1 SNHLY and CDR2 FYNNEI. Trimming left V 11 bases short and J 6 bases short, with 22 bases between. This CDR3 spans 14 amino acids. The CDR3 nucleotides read TGTGCCTCAGGTTCTGGGCAGTTAGGGGATGGCTACACCTTC. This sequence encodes CASGSGQLGDGYTF.

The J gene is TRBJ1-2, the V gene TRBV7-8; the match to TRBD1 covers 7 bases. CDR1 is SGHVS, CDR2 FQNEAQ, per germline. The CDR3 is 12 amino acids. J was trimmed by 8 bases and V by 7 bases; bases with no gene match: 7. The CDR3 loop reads CASTRQGTGYTF. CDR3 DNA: TGTGCCAGCACCCGACAGGGCACGGGCTACACCTTC. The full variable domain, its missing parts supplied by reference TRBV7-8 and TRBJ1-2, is GAGVSQSPRYKVAKRGQDVALRCDPISGHVSLFWYQQALGQGPEFLTYFQNEAQLDKSGLPSDRFFAERPEGSVSTLKIQRTQQEDSAVYLCASTRQGTGYTFGSGTRLTVV.

In DNA, the CDR3 is TGTGCCAGCGAGTCCCGGGGATTCGGAAACACCATATATTTT. Translating it yields CASESRGFGNTIYF. The chain uses TRBV6-5 and TRBJ1-3; D is undetermined. Germline loops: CDR1 MNHEY, CDR2 SVGAGI. CDR3 size: 14 residues. V lost 8 bases and J lost 4, with 15 bases in between.

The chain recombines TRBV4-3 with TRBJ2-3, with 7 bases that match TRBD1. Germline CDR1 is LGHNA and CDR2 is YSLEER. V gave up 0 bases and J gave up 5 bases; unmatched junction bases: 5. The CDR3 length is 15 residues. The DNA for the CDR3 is TGCGCCAGCAGCCAAGAATACAGGGGCCGAGATACGCAGTATTTT. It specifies CASSQEYRGRDTQYF.

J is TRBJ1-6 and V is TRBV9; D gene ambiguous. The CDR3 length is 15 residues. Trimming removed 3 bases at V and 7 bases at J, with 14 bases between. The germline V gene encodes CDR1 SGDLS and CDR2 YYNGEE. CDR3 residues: CASSATNERNSPLHF. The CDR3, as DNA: TGTGCCAGCAGCGCAACTAACGAACGAAATTCACCCCTCCACTTT.

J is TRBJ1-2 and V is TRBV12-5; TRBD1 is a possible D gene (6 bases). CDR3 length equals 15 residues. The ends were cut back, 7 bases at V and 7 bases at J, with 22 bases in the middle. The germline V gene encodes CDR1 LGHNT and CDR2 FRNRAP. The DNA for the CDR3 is TGTGCTAGTGCTTCGGATTCAGGGGATTTTCTTGGCTACACCTTC. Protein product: CASASDSGDFLGYTF.

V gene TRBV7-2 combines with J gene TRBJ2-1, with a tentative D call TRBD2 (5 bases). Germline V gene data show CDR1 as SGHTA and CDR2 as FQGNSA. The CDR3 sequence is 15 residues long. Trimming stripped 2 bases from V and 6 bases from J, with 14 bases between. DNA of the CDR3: TGTGCCAGCAGCTTAAAAAGCGGACCTGCCAATGAGCAGTTCTTC. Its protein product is CASSLKSGPANEQFF.

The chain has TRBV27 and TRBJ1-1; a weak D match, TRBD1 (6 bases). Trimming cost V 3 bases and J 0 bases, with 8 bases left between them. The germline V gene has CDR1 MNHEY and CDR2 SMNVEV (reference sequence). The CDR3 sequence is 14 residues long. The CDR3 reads CASSFGQMNTEAFF. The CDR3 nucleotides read TGTGCCAGCAGTTTTGGACAGATGAACACTGAAGCTTTCTTT.

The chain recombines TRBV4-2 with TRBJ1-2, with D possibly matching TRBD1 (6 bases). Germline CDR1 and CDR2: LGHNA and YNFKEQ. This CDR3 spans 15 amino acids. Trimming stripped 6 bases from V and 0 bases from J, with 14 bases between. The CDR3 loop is CASSGGAGANYGYTF. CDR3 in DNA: TGTGCCAGCAGTGGGGGCGCCGGGGCTAACTATGGCTACACCTTC.

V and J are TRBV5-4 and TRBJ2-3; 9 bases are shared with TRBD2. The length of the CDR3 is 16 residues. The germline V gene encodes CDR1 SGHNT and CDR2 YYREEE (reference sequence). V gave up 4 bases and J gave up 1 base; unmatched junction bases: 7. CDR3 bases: TGTGCCAGCAGCAGACCTAGCGGGACCCGCACAGATACGCAGTATTTT. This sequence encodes CASSRPSGTRTDTQYF.

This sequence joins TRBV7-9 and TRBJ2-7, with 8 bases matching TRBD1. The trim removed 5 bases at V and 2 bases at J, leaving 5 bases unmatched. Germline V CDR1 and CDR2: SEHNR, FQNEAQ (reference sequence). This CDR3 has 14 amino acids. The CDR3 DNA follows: TGTGCCAGCAGCCCGACAGGGGCTCCCTACGAGCAGTACTTC. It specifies CASSPTGAPYEQYF. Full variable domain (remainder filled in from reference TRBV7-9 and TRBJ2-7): DTGVSQNPRHKITKRGQNVTFRCDPISEHNRLYWYRQTLGQGPEFLTYFQNEAQLEKSRLLSDRFSAERPKGSFSTLEIQRTEQGDSAMYLCASSPTGAPYEQYFGPGTRLTVT.

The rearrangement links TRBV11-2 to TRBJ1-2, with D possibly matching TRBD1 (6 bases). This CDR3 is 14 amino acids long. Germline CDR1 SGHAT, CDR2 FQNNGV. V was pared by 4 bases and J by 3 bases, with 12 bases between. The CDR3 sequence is CASSSNRVDYGYTF. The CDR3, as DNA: TGTGCCAGCAGCTCAAACAGGGTAGACTATGGCTACACCTTC. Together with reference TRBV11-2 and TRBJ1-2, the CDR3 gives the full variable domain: EAGVAQSPRYKIIEKRQSVAFWCNPISGHATLYWYQQILGQGPKLLIQFQNNGVVDDSQLPKDRFSAERLKGVDSTLKIQPAKLEDSAVYLCASSSNRVDYGYTFGSGTRLTVV.

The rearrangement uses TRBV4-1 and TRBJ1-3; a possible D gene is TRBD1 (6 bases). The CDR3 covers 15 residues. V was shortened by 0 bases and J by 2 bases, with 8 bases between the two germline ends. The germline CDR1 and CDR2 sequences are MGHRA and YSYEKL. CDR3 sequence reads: CASSQDRGPGNTIYF. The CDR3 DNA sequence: TGCGCCAGCAGCCAAGATCGGGGGCCTGGAAACACCATATATTTT.

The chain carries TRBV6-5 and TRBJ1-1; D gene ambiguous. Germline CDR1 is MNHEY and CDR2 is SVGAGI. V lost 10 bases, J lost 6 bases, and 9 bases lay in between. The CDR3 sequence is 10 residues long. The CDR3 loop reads CATGVPEAFF. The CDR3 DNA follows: TGTGCCACCGGGGTCCCTGAAGCTTTCTTT.

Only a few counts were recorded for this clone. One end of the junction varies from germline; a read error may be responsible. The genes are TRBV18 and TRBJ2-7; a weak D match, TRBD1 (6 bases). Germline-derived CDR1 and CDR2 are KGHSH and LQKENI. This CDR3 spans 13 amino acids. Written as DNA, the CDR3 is TGTGCCAGCTCACCTTTATCAGGGGAACTTCAGGACTTC. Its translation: CASSPLSGELQDF.

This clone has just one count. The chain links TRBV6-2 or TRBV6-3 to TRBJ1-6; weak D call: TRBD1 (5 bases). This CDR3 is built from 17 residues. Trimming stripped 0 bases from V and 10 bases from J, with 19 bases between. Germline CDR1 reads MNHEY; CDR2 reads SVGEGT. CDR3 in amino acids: CASSYSSSGQGGSPLHF. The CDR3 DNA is TGTGCCAGCAGTTACTCGAGCTCGGGTCAGGGTGGCTCACCCCTCCACTTT.